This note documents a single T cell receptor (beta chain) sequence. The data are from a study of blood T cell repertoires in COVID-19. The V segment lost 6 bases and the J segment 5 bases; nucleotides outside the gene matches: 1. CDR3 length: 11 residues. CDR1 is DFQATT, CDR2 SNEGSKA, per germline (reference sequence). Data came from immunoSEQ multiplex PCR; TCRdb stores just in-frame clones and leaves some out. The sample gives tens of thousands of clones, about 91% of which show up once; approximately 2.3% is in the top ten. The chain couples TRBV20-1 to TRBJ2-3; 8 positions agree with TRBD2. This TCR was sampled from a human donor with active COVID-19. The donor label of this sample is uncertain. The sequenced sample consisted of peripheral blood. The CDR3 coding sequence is TGCAGTGCCGGGGGGGGAGATACGCAGTATTTT. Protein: CSAGGGDTQYF.